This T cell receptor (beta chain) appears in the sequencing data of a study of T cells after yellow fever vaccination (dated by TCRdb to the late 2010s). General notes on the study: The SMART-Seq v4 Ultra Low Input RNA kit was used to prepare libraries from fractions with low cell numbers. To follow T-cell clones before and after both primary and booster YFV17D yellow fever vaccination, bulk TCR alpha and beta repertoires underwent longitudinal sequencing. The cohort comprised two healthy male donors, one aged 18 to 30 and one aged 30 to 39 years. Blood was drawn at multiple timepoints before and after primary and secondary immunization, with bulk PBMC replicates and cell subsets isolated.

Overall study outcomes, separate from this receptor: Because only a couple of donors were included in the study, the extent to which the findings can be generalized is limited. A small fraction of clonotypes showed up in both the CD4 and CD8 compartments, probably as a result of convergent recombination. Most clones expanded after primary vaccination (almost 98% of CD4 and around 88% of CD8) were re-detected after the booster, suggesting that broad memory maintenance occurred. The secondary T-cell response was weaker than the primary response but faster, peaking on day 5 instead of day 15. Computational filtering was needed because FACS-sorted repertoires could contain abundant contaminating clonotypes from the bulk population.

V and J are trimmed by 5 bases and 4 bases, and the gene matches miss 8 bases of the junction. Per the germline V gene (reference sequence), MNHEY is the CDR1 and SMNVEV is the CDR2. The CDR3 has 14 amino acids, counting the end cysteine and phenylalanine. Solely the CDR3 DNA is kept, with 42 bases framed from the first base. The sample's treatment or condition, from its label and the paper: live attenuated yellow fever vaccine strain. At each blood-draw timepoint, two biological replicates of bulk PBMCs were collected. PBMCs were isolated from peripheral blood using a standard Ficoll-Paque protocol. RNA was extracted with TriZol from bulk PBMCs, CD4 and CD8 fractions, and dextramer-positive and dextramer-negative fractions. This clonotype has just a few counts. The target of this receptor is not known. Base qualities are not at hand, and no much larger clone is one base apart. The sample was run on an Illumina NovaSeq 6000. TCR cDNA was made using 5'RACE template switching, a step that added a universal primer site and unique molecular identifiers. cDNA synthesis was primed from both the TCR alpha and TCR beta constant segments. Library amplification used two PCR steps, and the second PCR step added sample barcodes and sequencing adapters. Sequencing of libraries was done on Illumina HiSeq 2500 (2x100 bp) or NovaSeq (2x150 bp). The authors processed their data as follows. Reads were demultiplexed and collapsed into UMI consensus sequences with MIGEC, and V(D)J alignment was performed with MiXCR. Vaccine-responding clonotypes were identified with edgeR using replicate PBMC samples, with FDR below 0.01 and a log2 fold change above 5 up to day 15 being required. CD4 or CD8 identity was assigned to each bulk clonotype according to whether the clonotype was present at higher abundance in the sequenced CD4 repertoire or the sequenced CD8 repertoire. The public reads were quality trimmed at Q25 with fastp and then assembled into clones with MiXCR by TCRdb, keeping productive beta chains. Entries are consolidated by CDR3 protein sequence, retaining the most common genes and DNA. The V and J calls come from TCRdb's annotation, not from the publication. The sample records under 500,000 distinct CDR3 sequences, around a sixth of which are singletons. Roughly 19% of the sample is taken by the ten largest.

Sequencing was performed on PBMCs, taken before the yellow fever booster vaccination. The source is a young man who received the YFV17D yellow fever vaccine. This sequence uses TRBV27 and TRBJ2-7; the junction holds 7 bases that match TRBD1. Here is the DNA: TGTGCCAGCAGTATAACCGGGACAGTGTACGAGCAGTACTTC. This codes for CASSITGTVYEQYF.